The source of this T cell receptor beta chain is a study of T cells in Graves' hyperthyroidism and ophthalmopathy. General observations from the study: Ophthalmopathy could be told apart from stable hyperthyroidism with a 13 V-J model. Before onset, ophthalmopathy was predicted by the model a median about 6.2 months earlier.

TCR beta CDR3 region amplification was performed from RNA transcripts. Carried out on the TCR CDR3, a first-round RT-PCR used the HTBI primer set. TCRdb processed the multiplex PCR reads anew with MiXCR; each CDR3 protein has one entry. The sample carries roughly 550,000 distinct CDR3 sequences, about 16% recorded once. Each person with ophthalmopathy scored at least 3 on the Clinical Activity Score, reached NOSPECS grade 4 or higher, and had been ill under 3 months. Lactation, pregnancy, other autoimmune disease or uncontrolled infection excluded patients. In regard to this clonotype: Antigen: not known.

Sequencing was performed on blood. The sequence derives from a woman aged 30 to 39 with Graves' ophthalmopathy.

The CDR3 bases are TGCAGTGCTAGAGAACAGGGTGGAGAGACCCAGTACTTC. This translates into CSAREQGGETQYF. The V call is TRBV20-1, the J call TRBJ2-5; D may be TRBD1 (6 bases). V was shortened by 0 bases and J by 4 bases, with 9 bases between the two germline ends. This CDR3 is built from 13 residues. Per the germline V gene, CDR1 is DFQATT and CDR2 is SNEGSKA (reference sequence).